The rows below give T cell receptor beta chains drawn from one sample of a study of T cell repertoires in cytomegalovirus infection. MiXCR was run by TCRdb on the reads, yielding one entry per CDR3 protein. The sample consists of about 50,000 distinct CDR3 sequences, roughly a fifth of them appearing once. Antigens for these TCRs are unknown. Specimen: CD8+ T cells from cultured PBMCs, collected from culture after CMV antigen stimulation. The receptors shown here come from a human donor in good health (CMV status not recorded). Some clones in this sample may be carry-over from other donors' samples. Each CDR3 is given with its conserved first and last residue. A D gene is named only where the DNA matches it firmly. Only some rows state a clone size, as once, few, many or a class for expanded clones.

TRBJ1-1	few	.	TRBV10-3	TGTGCCATCAGTGAGTTAGGGTCTGGGGGAGGGACTGAAGCTTTCTTT	CAISELGSGGGTEAFF
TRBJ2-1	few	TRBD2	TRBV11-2	TGTGCCAGCAGCTTAGATTTCGCGGCGGGGGATATTATCTACAATGAGCAGTTCTTC	CASSLDFAAGDIIYNEQFF
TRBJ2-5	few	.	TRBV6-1	TGTGCCAGCAGTGAACGCGGACAGCAAGAGACCCAGTACTTC	CASSERGQQETQYF
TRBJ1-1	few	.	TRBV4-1	TGCGCCAGCAGCCAAGGAGGGAGTAAGTCTGAAGCTTTCTTT	CASSQGGSKSEAFF
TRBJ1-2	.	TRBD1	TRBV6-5	TGTGCCAGCAGTTTCCGGGACAGAGCAAACTATGGCTACACCTTC	CASSFRDRANYGYTF
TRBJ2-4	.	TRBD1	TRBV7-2	TGTGCCAGCAGCTCGACAGGGGGCGGAACCAAAAACATTCAGTACTTC	CASSSTGGGTKNIQYF
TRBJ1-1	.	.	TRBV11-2	TGTGCCAGCAGCTTAGATATCGGTTGGGCAGTGGATCCAGCTTTCTTT	CASSLDIGWAVDPAFF
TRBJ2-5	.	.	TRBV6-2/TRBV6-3	TGTGCCAGCAGTTTGACTAGAAGTGGAGAGACCCAGTACTTC	CASSLTRSGETQYF
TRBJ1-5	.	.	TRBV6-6	TGTGCCAGCAGCCCTCGGGGGGCACGACAGCCCCAGCATTTT	CASSPRGARQPQHF
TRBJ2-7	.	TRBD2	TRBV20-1	TGCAGTGCTAGATCCACAGCGGGGCCCTCCTACGAGCAGTACTTC	CSARSTAGPSYEQYF
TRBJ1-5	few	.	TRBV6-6	TGTGCCAGCAGACCCACGATGGGGGGCAATCAGCCCCAGCATTTT	CASRPTMGGNQPQHF
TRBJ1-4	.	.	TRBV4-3	TGCGCCAGCAGCCAAGAGTGGGGTTACGGTGAAAAACTGTTTTTT	CASSQEWGYGEKLFF
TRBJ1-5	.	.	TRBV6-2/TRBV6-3	TGTGCCAGCAGTCGTGTACCCAGGGGTCGGCGCAATCAGCCCCAGCATTTT	CASSRVPRGRRNQPQHF
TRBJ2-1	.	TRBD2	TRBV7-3	TGTGCCAGCAGCCGGACTAGCGGGGCTAACTACAATGAGCAGTTCTTC	CASSRTSGANYNEQFF
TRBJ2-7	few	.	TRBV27	TGTGCCAGCAGTTTATCTGTCGGAACCTACGAGCAGTACTTC	CASSLSVGTYEQYF
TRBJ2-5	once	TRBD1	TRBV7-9	TGTGCCAGCGAACAGGGGGCTGGTGAAGGTCAAGAGACCCAGTACTTC	CASEQGAGEGQETQYF
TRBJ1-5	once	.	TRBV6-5	TGTGCCAGCAGGAAAGACCAATCGGGCAATCAGCCCCAGCATTTT	CASRKDQSGNQPQHF